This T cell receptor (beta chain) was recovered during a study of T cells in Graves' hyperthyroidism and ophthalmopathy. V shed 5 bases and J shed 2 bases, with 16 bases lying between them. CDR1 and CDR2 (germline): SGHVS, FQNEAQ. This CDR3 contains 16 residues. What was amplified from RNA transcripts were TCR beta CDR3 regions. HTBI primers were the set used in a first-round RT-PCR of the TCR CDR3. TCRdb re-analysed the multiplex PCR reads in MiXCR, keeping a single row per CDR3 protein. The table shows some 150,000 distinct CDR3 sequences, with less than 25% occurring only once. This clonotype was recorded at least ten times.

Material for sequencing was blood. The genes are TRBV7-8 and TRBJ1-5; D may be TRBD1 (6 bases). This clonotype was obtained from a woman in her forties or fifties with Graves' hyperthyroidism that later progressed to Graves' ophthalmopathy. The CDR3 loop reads CASSSQPRGGNQPQHF. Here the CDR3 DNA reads TGTGCCAGCAGCAGTCAACCCAGGGGTGGCAATCAGCCCCAGCATTTT.